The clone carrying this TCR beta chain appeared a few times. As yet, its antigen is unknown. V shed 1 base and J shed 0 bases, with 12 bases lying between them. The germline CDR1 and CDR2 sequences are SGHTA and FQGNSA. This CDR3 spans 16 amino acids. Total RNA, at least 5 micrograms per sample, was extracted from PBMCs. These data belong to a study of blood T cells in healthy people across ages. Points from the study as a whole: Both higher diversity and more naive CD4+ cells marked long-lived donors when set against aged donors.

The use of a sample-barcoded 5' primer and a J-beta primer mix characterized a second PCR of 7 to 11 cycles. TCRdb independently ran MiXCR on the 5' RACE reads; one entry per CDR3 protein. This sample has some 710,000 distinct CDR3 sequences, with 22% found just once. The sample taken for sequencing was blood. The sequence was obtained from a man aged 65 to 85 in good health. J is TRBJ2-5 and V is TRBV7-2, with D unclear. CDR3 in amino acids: CASSLVVVSNQETQYF. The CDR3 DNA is TGTGCCAGCAGCTTAGTCGTGGTCAGCAACCAAGAGACCCAGTACTTC. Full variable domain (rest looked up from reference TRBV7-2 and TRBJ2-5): GAGVSQSPSNKVTEKGKDVELRCDPISGHTALYWYRQSLGQGLEFLIYFQGNSAPDKSGLPSDRFSAERTGGSVSTLTIQRTQQEDSAVYLCASSLVVVSNQETQYFGPGTRLLVL.